Listed here are 13 T cell receptor beta chains from one sample, sequenced in a study of shared clonotypes between healthy human individuals. CD45RO-negative CD8 cells positively selected for CCR7 made up the naive population, which excluded terminally differentiated effector memory CD45RA+ cells. Produced via immunoSEQ multiplex PCR; TCRdb's table is partial and in-frame only. The sample comprises nearly 2 million clones, approximately 95% of which are singletons, and roughly 1.2% rests with the top ten. What was sequenced was naive CD8+ T cells sorted from blood. These receptors were taken from a man between 18 and 35 years old in good health.

A single count supports this clone. The chain is built from TRBV15 and TRBJ1-5; 12 positions match TRBD1. V lost 1 base to trimming and J lost 7 bases; unmatched junction nucleotides: 5. Germline assignment: CDR1 LNHNV and CDR2 YYDKDF (reference sequence). The CDR3 runs 16 residues. CDR3 region: CATSRVGTGGGQPQHF. CDR3 sequence (DNA): TGTGCCACCAGCAGAGTAGGGACAGGGGGCGGGCAGCCCCAGCATTTT.

For this clone: Other DNA sequences in the same sample also yield this CDR3. This chain uses TRBV2 with TRBJ2-7; D gene uncertain. Per the germline V gene, CDR1 is SNHLY and CDR2 is FYNNEI. Trimming took 2 bases from V and 3 from J, leaving 8 bases between them. The CDR3 length is 13 residues. CDR3 sequence (DNA): TGTGCCAGCAGTGAATCGCGGTACTACGAGCAGTACTTC. Translation gives CASSESRYYEQYF. Full variable domain (missing parts from reference TRBV2 and TRBJ2-7): EPEVTQTPSHQVTQMGQEVILRCVPISNHLYFYWYRQILGQKVEFLVSFYNNEISEKSEIFDDQFSVERPDGSNFTLKIRSTKLEDSAMYFCASSESRYYEQYFGPGTRLTVT.

The chain recombines TRBV5-6 with TRBJ2-7; 9 positions match TRBD1. The CDR3 contains 15 residues. J lost 7 bases, V lost 1 base, and 9 bases had no gene match. The germline CDR1 and CDR2 sequences are SGHDT and YYEEEE. CDR3 amino acids: CASSLWGQGGGEQYF. CDR3 nucleotide sequence: TGTGCCAGCAGCTTGTGGGGACAGGGTGGAGGGGAGCAGTACTTC.

This clone was counted once. As DNA, the CDR3 is TGTGCCACCAGCAGAGATGCGGCAGGGGCTAATGGCTACACCTTC. This sequence encodes CATSRDAAGANGYTF. The chain employs TRBV15 and TRBJ1-2; possible D gene TRBD1, 6 bases. The germline V gene has CDR1 LNHNV and CDR2 YYDKDF (reference sequence). There are 15 residues in the CDR3. V lost 0 bases and J lost 6, with 14 bases in between.

The chain joins TRBV25-1 to TRBJ1-4; perhaps TRBD1 as D (6 bases). The CDR3 runs 18 residues. V lost 6 bases and J lost 0, with 20 bases in between. Germline V gives CDR1 MGHDK, CDR2 SYGVNS. CDR3 nucleotide sequence: TGTGCCAGCAGGGGGCGGGGGGCTGTACGCCCAACTAATGAAAAACTGTTTTTT. Protein: CASRGRGAVRPTNEKLFF.

The chain is built from TRBV4-1 and TRBJ2-5; possibly TRBD2 for D (5 bases). This CDR3 comprises 14 residues. Germline CDR1 is MGHRA and CDR2 is YSYEKL. V was pared by 4 bases and J by 0 bases, with 9 bases between. This CDR3 reads CASSLQADQETQYF. The CDR3 DNA is TGCGCCAGCAGCCTTCAAGCGGACCAAGAGACCCAGTACTTC.

Worth noting for this clone: Other DNA sequences in the same sample also yield this CDR3. V is TRBV27 and J is TRBJ2-5; D uncertain. Deletions cut 3 bases from V and 4 bases from J, with 9 bases between. CDR3 size: 13 residues. Germline V gene sequence: CDR1 MNHEY, CDR2 SMNVEV (reference sequence). The CDR3 here is CASSFGGRETQYF. DNA of the CDR3: TGTGCCAGCAGTTTTGGCGGACGAGAGACCCAGTACTTC.

The chain couples TRBV7-9 to TRBJ1-5; possible D gene TRBD1, 6 bases. The CDR3 consists of 15 residues. Between the trimmed V and J ends, which lost 5 bases and 0 bases, there was a span of 11 bases. The germline CDR1 and CDR2 sequences are SEHNR and FQNEAQ (reference sequence). The CDR3 nucleotides read TGTGCCAGCAGCGATGGACAGTATAGCAATCAGCCCCAGCATTTT. Protein sequence: CASSDGQYSNQPQHF.

The CDR3 spells CASSRTGNYEKLFF. The DNA for the CDR3 is TGTGCCAGCAGCCGAACAGGGAATTATGAAAAACTGTTTTTT. The chain recombines TRBV5-6 with TRBJ1-4, with D perhaps matching TRBD1 (6 bases). The CDR3 totals 14 residues. V was shortened by 4 bases and J by 6 bases, with 13 bases between the two germline ends. The V gene's germline CDR1 is SGHDT and CDR2 YYEEEE.

The chain has TRBV30 and TRBJ2-3; 12 nucleotides match TRBD2. Trimming at V came to 3 bases and at J to 2 bases, leaving 15 bases not matched to a gene. CDR1 GTSNPN and CDR2 SVGIG come from the germline V gene (reference sequence). The CDR3 is 19 residues long. The CDR3 protein is CAWSSGLAGFPPHTDTQYF. Here the CDR3 DNA reads TGTGCCTGGAGCTCAGGACTAGCGGGATTCCCCCCCCACACAGATACGCAGTATTTT.

The chain recombines TRBV6-5 with TRBJ1-1; maybe TRBD1 (6 bases). Germline V gives CDR1 MNHEY, CDR2 SVGAGI. The CDR3 is 14 residues long. V lost 1 base and J 5 bases, leaving 11 bases between the germline ends. This chain's CDR3 is CASSYYREATEAFF. DNA of the CDR3: TGTGCCAGCAGTTACTACAGGGAAGCTACTGAAGCTTTCTTT.

Remarks on this clone: Additional DNA sequences in this sample encode the identical CDR3. This rearrangement joins TRBV6-4 to TRBJ2-1; 7 nucleotides agree with TRBD2. The CDR3 length is 15 residues. V shed 6 bases, J shed 3 bases, and the junction held 8 bases outside the gene matches. Germline V lookup: CDR1 MRHNA, CDR2 SNTAGT. CDR3 nucleotides: TGTGCCAGCAGCCCCCAGGGCGGGAGCTACAATGAGCAGTTCTTC. As protein: CASSPQGGSYNEQFF.

The chain uses TRBV5-4 and TRBJ2-1; the D is unclear. Germline V gene data show CDR1 as SGHNT and CDR2 as YYREEE (reference sequence). V lost 2 bases, J lost 10 bases, and 22 bases lay in between. The CDR3 runs 16 residues. As DNA, the CDR3 is TGTGCCAGCAGCTTTGTAGGGCCCGTTAATTCCAGGGAGCAGTTCTTC. Residues: CASSFVGPVNSREQFF.